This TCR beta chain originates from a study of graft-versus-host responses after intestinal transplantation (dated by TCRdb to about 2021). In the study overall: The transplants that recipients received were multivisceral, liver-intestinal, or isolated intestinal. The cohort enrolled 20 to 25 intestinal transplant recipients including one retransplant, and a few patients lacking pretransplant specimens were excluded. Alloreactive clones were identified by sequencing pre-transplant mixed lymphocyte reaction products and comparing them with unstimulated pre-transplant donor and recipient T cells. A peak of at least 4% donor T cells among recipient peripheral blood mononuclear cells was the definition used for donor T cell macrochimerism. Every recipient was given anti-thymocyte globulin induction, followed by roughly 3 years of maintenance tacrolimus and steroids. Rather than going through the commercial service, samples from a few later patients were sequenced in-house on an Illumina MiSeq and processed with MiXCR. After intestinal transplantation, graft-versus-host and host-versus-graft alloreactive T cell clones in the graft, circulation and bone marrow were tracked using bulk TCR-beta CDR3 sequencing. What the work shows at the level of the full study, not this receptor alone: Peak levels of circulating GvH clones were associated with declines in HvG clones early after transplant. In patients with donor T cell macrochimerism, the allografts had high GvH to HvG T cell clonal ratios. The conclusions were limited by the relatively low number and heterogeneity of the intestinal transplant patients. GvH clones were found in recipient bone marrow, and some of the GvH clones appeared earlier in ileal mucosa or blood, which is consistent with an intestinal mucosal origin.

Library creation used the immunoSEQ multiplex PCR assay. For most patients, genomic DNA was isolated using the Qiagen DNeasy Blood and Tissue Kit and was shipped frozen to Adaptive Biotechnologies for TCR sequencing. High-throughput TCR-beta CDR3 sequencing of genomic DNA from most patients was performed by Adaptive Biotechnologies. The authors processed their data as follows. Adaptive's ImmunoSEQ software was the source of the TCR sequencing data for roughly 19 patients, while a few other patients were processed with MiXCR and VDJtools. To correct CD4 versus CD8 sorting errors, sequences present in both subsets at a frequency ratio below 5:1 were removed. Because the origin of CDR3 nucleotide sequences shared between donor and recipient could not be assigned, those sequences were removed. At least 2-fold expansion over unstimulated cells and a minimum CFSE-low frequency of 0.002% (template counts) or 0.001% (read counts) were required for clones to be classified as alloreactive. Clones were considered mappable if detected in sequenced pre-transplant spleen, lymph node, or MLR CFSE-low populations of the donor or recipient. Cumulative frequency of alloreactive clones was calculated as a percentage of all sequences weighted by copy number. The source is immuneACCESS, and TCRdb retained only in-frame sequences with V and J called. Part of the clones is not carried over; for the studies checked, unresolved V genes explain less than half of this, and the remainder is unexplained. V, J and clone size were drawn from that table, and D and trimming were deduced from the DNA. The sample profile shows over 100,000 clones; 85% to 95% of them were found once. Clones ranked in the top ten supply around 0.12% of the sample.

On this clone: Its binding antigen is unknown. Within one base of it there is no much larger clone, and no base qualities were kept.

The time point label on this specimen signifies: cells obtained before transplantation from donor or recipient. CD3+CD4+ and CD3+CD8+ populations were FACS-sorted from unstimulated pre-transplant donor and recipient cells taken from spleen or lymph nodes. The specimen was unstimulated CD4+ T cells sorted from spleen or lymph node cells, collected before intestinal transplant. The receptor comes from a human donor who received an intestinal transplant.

CDR3 loop: CASSGKDRGNEQFF. The DNA reads as follows: TGTGCCAGCAGTGGAAAGGACAGGGGCAATGAGCAGTTCTTC. Recombination linked TRBV25-1 to TRBJ2-1; TRBD1 agrees with 9 junctional bases. The V end gives up 4 bases and the J end 6 bases, leaving 4 bases in the junction not matched to a gene. The CDR3 runs 14 amino acids, cysteine and phenylalanine included. Of all the DNA, just the CDR3 is kept, 42 bases in frame from base 1. CDR1 and CDR2 are drawn from the germline V gene: MGHDK, SYGVNS.